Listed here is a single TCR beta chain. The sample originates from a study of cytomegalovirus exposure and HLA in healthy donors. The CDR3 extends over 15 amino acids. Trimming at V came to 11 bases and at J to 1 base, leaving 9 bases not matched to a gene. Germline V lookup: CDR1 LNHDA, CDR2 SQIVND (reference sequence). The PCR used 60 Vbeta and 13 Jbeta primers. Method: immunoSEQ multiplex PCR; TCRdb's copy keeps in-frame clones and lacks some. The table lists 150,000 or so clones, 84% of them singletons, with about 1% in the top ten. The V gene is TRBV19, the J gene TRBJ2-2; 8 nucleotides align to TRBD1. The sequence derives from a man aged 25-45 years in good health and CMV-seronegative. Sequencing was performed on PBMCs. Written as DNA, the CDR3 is TGTGCCTGCTCTTCGGGACAGGTGAACACCGGGGAGCTGTTTTTT. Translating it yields CACSSGQVNTGELFF.